These 32 T cell receptor beta chains share one sample of origin, sequenced in a study of Ad26.COV2.S vaccination and SARS-CoV-2 variants. Treatment described: around 19 received Ad26.COV2.S at low or high dose, single or two shots; a few received placebo; per-sample allocation not given. Specimen acquisition occurred on day 63 following the initial vaccine or placebo injection. Repertoires were generated with immunoSEQ multiplex PCR, while TCRdb's copy carries only in-frame clones and drops some. Of roughly 460,000 clones in the sample, 80% to 90% were seen once. Source: peripheral blood, taken in a trial of Ad26.COV2.S vaccine versus placebo. These receptor sequences come from a person between 18 and 65 years old who received the Ad26.COV2.S COVID-19 vaccine or a placebo.

The chain joins TRBV11-2 to TRBJ2-5; TRBD2 aligns across 9 bases. Per the germline V gene, CDR1 is SGHAT and CDR2 is FQNNGV. V was pared by 5 bases and J by 2 bases, with 6 bases of the junction left unmatched. This CDR3 region has 15 residues. The CDR3, as DNA: TGTGCCAGCAGCCCGTGGCGGGGGGGGCAAGAGACCCAGTACTTC. Translated, it gives CASSPWRGGQETQYF.

The V gene is TRBV18, the J gene TRBJ2-3; D unclear. Trimming cost V 3 bases and J 5 bases, with 9 bases left between them. The length of the CDR3 is 13 residues. CDR1 is KGHSH, CDR2 LQKENI, per germline. This CDR3 reads CASSPIPIDTQYF. In DNA, the CDR3 is TGTGCCAGCTCACCGATCCCAATAGATACGCAGTATTTT.

The V and J genes are TRBV11-2 and TRBJ2-2, with TRBD2 identical over 8 bases. CDR1 SGHAT and CDR2 FQNNGV come from the germline V gene. J gave up 1 base and V 0 bases, and 7 bases lay outside the gene matches. CDR3 length equals 18 residues. The CDR3 DNA sequence: TGTGCCAGCAGCTTAGATAAGGCGGGGGGCCTGAACACCGGGGAGCTGTTTTTT. It codes for CASSLDKAGGLNTGELFF.

This clone was seen only once. V gene TRBV7-2 combines with J gene TRBJ1-5; D remains ambiguous. The germline V and J ends were trimmed by 1 base and 1 base, with 8 bases remaining between them. This CDR3 has 15 amino acids. Germline V CDR1 and CDR2: SGHTA, FQGNSA. CDR3 amino acids: CASSLGVRSNQPQHF. DNA for the CDR3: TGTGCCAGCAGCTTAGGTGTAAGAAGCAATCAGCCCCAGCATTTT.

This chain connects TRBV7-9 to TRBJ1-5; D gene uncertain. The CDR3 has 13 residues. V was trimmed by 5 bases and J by 1 base, leaving 6 bases between them. Germline CDR1 reads SEHNR; CDR2 reads FQNEAQ (reference sequence). CDR3 loop: CASSPGSNQPQHF. The DNA of the CDR3 is TGTGCCAGCAGCCCAGGCAGCAATCAGCCCCAGCATTTT.

This sequence joins TRBV7-9 and TRBJ2-6; D remains ambiguous. CDR3 size: 14 residues. Trimming took 3 bases from V and 6 from J, leaving 9 bases between them. Germline V gene sequence: CDR1 SEHNR, CDR2 FQNEAQ (reference sequence). In DNA form, the CDR3 reads TGTGCCAGCAGCTTCCTCCCGGCGGCCAACGTCCTGACTTTC. Encoded protein: CASSFLPAANVLTF.

This sequence joins TRBV7-8 and TRBJ1-1, with 9 bases lining up with TRBD1. The CDR3 is 14 amino acids. Germline values: CDR1 SGHVS, CDR2 FQNEAQ. Losses at the gene ends were 5 bases for V and 4 bases for J; bases not matched to a gene: 5. CDR3 loop: CASSLGQGSTEAFF. The CDR3 coding sequence is TGTGCCAGCAGCCTAGGACAGGGGAGCACTGAAGCTTTCTTT.

The sample holds one count of this clone. The V and J genes are TRBV21-1 and TRBJ2-2; TRBD2 reflects the table's D call only, with no check against the DNA. TRBV21-1 is assigned pseudogene status. The CDR3 is 16 residues long. The CDR3 protein is CASRTRTSIFPGELFF. In nucleotides, the CDR3 is TGTGCCAGCCGGACGAGGACTAGCATCTTCCCCGGGGAGCTGTTTTTT.

The gene calls are TRBV4-1 and TRBJ1-1; D ambiguous. Between the trimmed V and J ends, which lost 0 bases and 9 bases, there was a span of 14 bases. CDR1 and CDR2 from the germline V gene are MGHRA and YSYEKL. The CDR3 extends over 14 amino acids. The chain's CDR3 is CASSQEGRTTKAFF. CDR3 nucleotides: TGCGCCAGCAGCCAAGAAGGCCGGACCACGAAAGCTTTCTTT.

The gene calls are TRBV11-2 and TRBJ2-3; 14 positions match TRBD2. Germline trimming cut 5 bases from V and 5 bases from J; bases unmatched to any gene: 6. This CDR3 is built from 16 residues. Germline CDR1 reads SGHAT; CDR2 reads FQNNGV. The CDR3 DNA follows: TGTGCCAGCAGCACGGGACTAGCGGGAGCCGGAGATACGCAGTATTTT. Translating gives CASSTGLAGAGDTQYF.

V usage is TRBV5-4 and J usage is TRBJ2-4; 8 nucleotides align to TRBD1. V was clipped by 9 bases and J by 0 bases; unmatched bases: 11. The CDR3 covers 16 residues. Germline V gives CDR1 SGHNT, CDR2 YYREEE (reference sequence). Here the CDR3 reads CATKPGGSTAKNIQYF. In nucleotides, the CDR3 is TGTGCCACCAAACCAGGGGGCTCCACAGCCAAAAACATTCAGTACTTC.

This sequence joins TRBV28 and TRBJ2-7; TRBD2 matches 9 bases. V gave up 0 bases and J gave up 6 bases; unmatched junction bases: 6. This CDR3 is 15 amino acids long. Per germline, CDR1 MDHEN and CDR2 SYDVKM. The CDR3 here is CASSLWAASGIEQYF. The CDR3 region has the DNA TGTGCCAGCAGTTTATGGGCGGCTAGCGGGATCGAGCAGTACTTC.

This clone was seen just once. The J gene is TRBJ1-1, the V gene TRBV30; 10 nucleotides line up with TRBD1. Germline V lookup: CDR1 GTSNPN, CDR2 SVGIG (reference sequence). The J segment lost 3 bases and the V segment lost 3 bases, leaving 13 bases of the junction unmatched. The CDR3 covers 17 residues. The CDR3 is CAWSAKPGQGSDTEAFF. In nucleotides, the CDR3 is TGTGCCTGGAGCGCAAAACCGGGACAGGGGTCGGACACTGAAGCTTTCTTT.

V is TRBV7-2 and J is TRBJ1-1; the D gene is possibly TRBD1 (5 bases). V was cut by 5 bases and J by 6 bases, with 16 bases left in between. This CDR3 is built from 14 residues. CDR1 SGHTA and CDR2 FQGNSA come from the germline V gene. The CDR3 sequence is CASSPRTTAAEAFF. The CDR3 region has the DNA TGTGCCAGCAGCCCTAGGACAACGGCGGCTGAAGCTTTCTTT.

This chain uses TRBV23-1 with TRBJ1-2; a possible D gene is TRBD1 (6 bases). TRBV23-1 is treated as an ORF (open reading frame) with a function not yet certain. The ends were cut back, 7 bases at V and 7 bases at J, with 13 bases in the middle. CDR3 size: 12 residues. Here the CDR3 reads CASKEQGCGYTF. Here the CDR3 DNA reads TGCGCCAGCAAAGAACAGGGTTGTGGCTACACCTTC.

This chain uses TRBV10-1 with TRBJ2-5; D unresolved. CDR1 is WNHNN and CDR2 is SYGVQD in the germline V gene (reference sequence). V was shortened by 3 bases and J by 7 bases, with 6 bases between the two germline ends. The length of the CDR3 is 11 residues. CDR3 loop: CASSEGLTQYF. The CDR3 DNA reads as TGCGCCAGCAGTGAAGGTCTGACCCAGTACTTC.

CDR3 region: CASSYSTTGVVEQFF. Written as DNA, the CDR3 is TGTGCCAGCAGTTACTCTACAACGGGAGTGGTTGAGCAGTTCTTC. The genes are TRBV6-5 and TRBJ2-1; possible D gene TRBD2, 6 bases. This CDR3 region has 15 residues. Trimming took off 0 bases at V and 9 bases at J, with 15 bases between the two ends. Germline V gene lookup returns CDR1 MNHEY and CDR2 SVGAGI.

The chain recombines TRBV27 with TRBJ2-2; weak D call: TRBD1 (6 bases). CDR1 MNHEY and CDR2 SMNVEV come from the germline V gene (reference sequence). The CDR3 totals 14 residues. V was trimmed by 2 bases and J by 4 bases, leaving 8 bases between them. The DNA of the CDR3 is TGTGCCAGCAGTTTACGAGGGGGCACCGGGGAGCTGTTTTTT. It translates to CASSLRGGTGELFF.

This sequence joins TRBV7-9 and TRBJ2-5; 8 nucleotides line up with TRBD1. CDR1 and CDR2 (germline): SEHNR, FQNEAQ (reference sequence). The CDR3 loop spans 16 amino acids. V shed 5 bases, J shed 0 bases, and the junction held 8 bases outside the gene matches. DNA of the CDR3: TGTGCCAGCAGCACTAGACAGGGGACGTACCAAGAGACCCAGTACTTC. This translates into CASSTRQGTYQETQYF.

This clone has just one count. The same CDR3 can be traced to other DNA sequences in this sample. The rearrangement uses TRBV11-2 and TRBJ1-3; D gene ambiguous. V was cut by 3 bases and J by 4 bases, with 4 bases left in between. The germline V gene has CDR1 SGHAT and CDR2 FQNNGV. This CDR3 contains 12 residues. This chain's CDR3 is CASSFPGNTIYF. For the CDR3, the DNA is TGTGCCAGCAGCTTCCCAGGAAACACCATATATTTT.

V is TRBV27 and J is TRBJ2-7, with D uncertain. With 4 bases removed from V and 3 bases from J, the gap between germline ends came to 10 bases. The CDR3 contains 13 residues. The germline gives CDR1 MNHEY, CDR2 SMNVEV (reference sequence). The CDR3 region has the DNA TGTGCCAGCAGTTACAGACAAGACTACGAGCAGTACTTC. Its translation is CASSYRQDYEQYF.

CDR3 nucleotides: TGTGCCAGCAGCTCCATGCCTAGCGGAGGAGGCCTTGGGGCTGACAATGAGCAGTTCTTC. Its translation is CASSSMPSGGGLGADNEQFF. The genes are TRBV7-8 and TRBJ2-1, with 7 positions matching TRBD2. This CDR3 region has 20 residues. Losses at the gene ends were 4 bases for V and 5 bases for J; bases not matched to a gene: 23. The germline V gene encodes CDR1 SGHVS and CDR2 FQNEAQ.

The chain joins TRBV10-3 to TRBJ1-2, with 11 bases lining up with TRBD1. The V gene's germline CDR1 is ENHRY and CDR2 SYGVKD. The V gene end was trimmed by 10 bases and the J gene end by 3 bases; junction bases not matched to a gene: 10. The CDR3 totals 15 residues. The CDR3 is CATLDGQGAYYGYTF. DNA of the CDR3: TGTGCCACCTTGGATGGACAGGGGGCTTACTATGGCTACACCTTC.

The chain uses TRBV14 and TRBJ2-5; D might be TRBD2 (5 bases). Germline V CDR1 and CDR2: SGHDN, FVKESK. The CDR3 length is 16 residues. V shed 6 bases and J shed 4 bases, with 21 bases lying between them. The CDR3 here is CASSPFPGNEVETQYF. As DNA, the CDR3 is TGTGCCAGCAGTCCATTCCCGGGGAACGAGGTAGAGACCCAGTACTTC.

This clone was seen a handful of times. The CDR3 DNA is TGTGCCAGCAGCCGAACGACAGGAACCTACGAGCAGTACTTC. This codes for CASSRTTGTYEQYF. The chain is built from TRBV3-1 (or the pseudogene TRBV3-2) and TRBJ2-7; perhaps TRBD1 as D (6 bases). The germline CDR1 and CDR2 sequences are LGHDT and YNNKEL (reference sequence). The CDR3 runs 14 residues. The ends were cut back, 4 bases at V and 2 bases at J, with 12 bases in the middle.

The gene calls are TRBV7-8 and TRBJ2-1, with TRBD2 as a possible D gene (5 bases). V was clipped by 3 bases and J by 4 bases, with 13 bases between them. The CDR3 is made up of 15 amino acids. Germline lookup yields CDR1 SGHVS and CDR2 FQNEAQ. This CDR3 reads CASSFEGVDYNEQFF. The DNA for the CDR3 is TGTGCCAGCAGCTTTGAGGGAGTGGATTACAATGAGCAGTTCTTC.

This clone was seen just once. The rearrangement joins TRBV7-9 to TRBJ1-2, with 8 bases fitting TRBD1. The CDR3 has 15 amino acids. V was clipped by 5 bases and J by 5 bases; unmatched bases: 10. Germline lookup yields CDR1 SEHNR and CDR2 FQNEAQ (reference sequence). The CDR3 here is CASSPGQGIWYGYTF. CDR3 nucleotides: TGTGCCAGCAGCCCCGGACAGGGCATCTGGTATGGCTACACCTTC. Full variable domain (outside the CDR3, taken from reference TRBV7-9 and TRBJ1-2): DTGVSQNPRHKITKRGQNVTFRCDPISEHNRLYWYRQTLGQGPEFLTYFQNEAQLEKSRLLSDRFSAERPKGSFSTLEIQRTEQGDSAMYLCASSPGQGIWYGYTFGSGTRLTVV.

The chain links TRBV15 to TRBJ1-5; D not resolved. Trimming cost V 0 bases and J 4 bases, with 10 bases left between them. Germline V CDR1 and CDR2: LNHNV, YYDKDF (reference sequence). This CDR3 spans 15 amino acids. Here the CDR3 reads CATSRDTVANQPQHF. DNA of the CDR3: TGTGCCACCAGCAGAGATACAGTGGCGAATCAGCCCCAGCATTTT. The variable domain in full, with the rest retrieved from reference TRBV15 and TRBJ1-5, is DAMVIQNPRYQVTQFGKPVTLSCSQTLNHNVMYWYQQKSSQAPKLLFHYYDKDFNNEADTPDNFQSRRPNTSFCFLDIRSPGLGDTAMYLCATSRDTVANQPQHFGDGTRLSIL.

This clone was recorded once. The rearrangement joins TRBV11-1 to TRBJ2-4; D is unresolved. Germline loops: CDR1 SGHAT, CDR2 FQDESV (reference sequence). Deletions cut 4 bases from V and 4 bases from J, with 5 bases between. The CDR3 consists of 12 residues. As DNA, the CDR3 is TGTGCCAGCAGCTCGCGAAAAAACATTCAGTACTTC. Translation: CASSSRKNIQYF.

This clone was seen just once. The V gene is TRBV7-2, the J gene TRBJ2-7, with TRBD1 matching 9 bases. The CDR3 loop spans 15 amino acids. Germline trimming cut 5 bases from V and 7 bases from J; bases unmatched to any gene: 12. Germline CDR1 and CDR2: SGHTA and FQGNSA. The CDR3 sequence: CASSPGQGPGLEQYF. CDR3 DNA: TGTGCCAGCAGCCCGGGACAGGGCCCCGGTCTGGAGCAGTACTTC.

In its sample, this clone was seen once. This chain joins TRBV6-5 and TRBJ2-3; D is uncertain. There are 13 residues in the CDR3. The germline gives CDR1 MNHEY, CDR2 SVGAGI. Trimming removed 7 bases from V and 2 bases from J, with 10 bases in between. The CDR3 DNA sequence: TGTGCCAGCACCCCCATGAACACAGATACGCAGTATTTT. This sequence encodes CASTPMNTDTQYF.

The V call is TRBV5-1, the J call TRBJ1-2; D not certain. Germline assignment: CDR1 SGHRS and CDR2 YFSETQ. The CDR3 contains 13 residues. V lost 4 bases, J lost 6 bases, and 13 bases lay in between. The CDR3 loop is CASSPRPGDGYTF. CDR3 sequence (DNA): TGCGCCAGCAGCCCCAGACCCGGCGATGGCTACACCTTC.